This T cell receptor beta chain originates from a study of regulatory T cells in long-lasting Graves disease (dated by TCRdb to the early 2020s). At the level of the whole study: Persistent Graves' disease meant more than 5 years of antithyroid drug treatment with TSH receptor autoantibodies that stayed positive. A total of around 35 samples were covered by TCR sequencing, comprising around 13 persistent and around 20 newly diagnosed Graves' disease patients. On average, persistent Graves' disease patients in the clinical cohort had been on antithyroid drugs for about 10.3 years. Patients with persistent Graves' disease were compared with patients with newly diagnosed Graves' disease using TCR sequencing and RNA sequencing of peripheral blood. The study took place in China and was registered as a clinical trial.

Comments on this clonotype: Its recognized antigen is unknown. Base qualities are missing; no much larger clone stands one base away.

The sample's time point label, in plain terms: persistent/refractory GD, antithyroid drugs over 5 years with positive TRAb. For both TCR sequencing and RNA sequencing, RNA was extracted from PBMCs using TRIzol. The diagnosis of Graves' disease was made according to American Thyroid Association guidelines. Patients were recruited from an endocrinology department in Xi'an, China. From each patient, approximately 10 milliliters of peripheral blood was collected into an EDTA anticoagulant tube. PBMCs were isolated by Ficoll Paque Plus density gradient separation without further T cell sorting. An Agilent 2100 Bioanalyzer and agarose gel were used to check RNA quality, while a NanoDrop 2000 measured RNA concentration. V was cut back by 3 bases and J by 0 bases, leaving a gap of 10 bases between them. From its cysteine to its phenylalanine, the CDR3 spans 15 amino acids. Only the CDR3 DNA is retained, 45 bases long and in frame from the first base. CDR1 is given as SGHNT and CDR2 as YYREEE, both from the germline V gene (reference sequence).

Receptor libraries were prepared by multiplex PCR. Sequencing instrument: Illumina HiSeq 4000. CDR3 regions were amplified by Arm-PCR with iRepertoire HTBI primers to construct TCR beta libraries. Before sequencing, the PCR products underwent gel purification. Concerning the study's data processing: A total of around 66 TRBV and 14 TRBJ segments were identified across samples and were used for gene usage analysis of CDR3 amino acid clonotypes. COPE and FqMerger were used to merge the filtered high-quality paired reads into contigs. Contigs were aligned with BLAST to IMGT TRBV, TRBD and TRBJ reference genes, and CDR3 was defined per IMGT. Any clonotype with a frequency above 0.1% was classified as a highly expanded clone. Repertoire diversity was measured by Shannon entropy, and V-J evenness by the Gini coefficient. A clonotype was considered public if more than one individual shared it. TCRdb's own reprocessing of the public reads used fastp at Q25 and MiXCR and kept productive beta chains. All rows with the same CDR3 protein become a single entry with the most common DNA and genes. Clone size and V and J calls follow TCRdb, not the original study. This sample has over 300,000 distinct CDR3 sequences in its table, and 15% to 20% of those were observed once. The ten most abundant clones make up less than 30% of the sample.

On the study overall, not on this receptor specifically: Because the primary lesion, thyroid tissue, could not be accessed, the study looked at peripheral blood alone. Patients with persistent disease shared more public clonotypes (approximately 2,500) than newly diagnosed patients did (more than 900). Only the TCR beta chain was sequenced and analyzed. The small sample size was acknowledged by the authors as a limitation that may reduce accuracy. Persistent Graves' disease patients showed lower TCR Shannon entropy and fewer highly expanded clones than newly diagnosed patients, suggesting clonal expansion. Persistent disease showed preferential use of TRBV28, TRBJ1-2 and TRBJ2-5, whereas newly diagnosed disease favored TRBV20-1 and TRBJ2-1.

Recombination joined TRBV5-4 with TRBJ1-3, with the D gene not confidently named. The receptor was derived from a female donor with Graves disease. The sequencing used peripheral blood mononuclear cells (PBMCs), collected when the disease was refractory, from a patient treated with antithyroid drugs. This receptor carries the CDR3 CASSSSPGSGNTIYF. The nucleotides are TGTGCCAGCAGCTCCTCGCCAGGCTCTGGAAACACCATATATTTT.